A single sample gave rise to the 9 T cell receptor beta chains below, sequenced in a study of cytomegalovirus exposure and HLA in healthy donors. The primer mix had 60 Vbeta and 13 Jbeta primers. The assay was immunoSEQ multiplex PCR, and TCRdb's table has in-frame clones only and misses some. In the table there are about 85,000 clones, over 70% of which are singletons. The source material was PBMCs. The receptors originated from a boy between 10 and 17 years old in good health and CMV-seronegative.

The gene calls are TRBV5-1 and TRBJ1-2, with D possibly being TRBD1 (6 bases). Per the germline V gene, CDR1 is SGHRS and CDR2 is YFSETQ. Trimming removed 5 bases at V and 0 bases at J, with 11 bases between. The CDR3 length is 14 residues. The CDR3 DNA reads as TGCGCCAGCAGAAAGACAGGTCCTAACTATGGCTACACCTTC. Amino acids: CASRKTGPNYGYTF.

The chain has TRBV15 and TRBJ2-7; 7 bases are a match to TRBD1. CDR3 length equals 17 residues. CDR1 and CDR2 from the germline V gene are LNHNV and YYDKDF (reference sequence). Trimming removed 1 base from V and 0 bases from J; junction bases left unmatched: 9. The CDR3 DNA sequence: TGTGCCACCAGCAGAGTCCGGGACAGCCGAGTCTCCTACGAGCAGTACTTC. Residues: CATSRVRDSRVSYEQYF.

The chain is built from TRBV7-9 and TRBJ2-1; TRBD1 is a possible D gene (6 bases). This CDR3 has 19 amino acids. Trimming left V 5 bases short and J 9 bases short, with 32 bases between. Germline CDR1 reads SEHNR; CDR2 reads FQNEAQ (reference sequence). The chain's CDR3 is CASSTTDSSRTFIAFEQFF. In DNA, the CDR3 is TGTGCCAGCAGCACCACGGACAGTTCCCGGACTTTCATAGCGTTTGAGCAGTTCTTC.

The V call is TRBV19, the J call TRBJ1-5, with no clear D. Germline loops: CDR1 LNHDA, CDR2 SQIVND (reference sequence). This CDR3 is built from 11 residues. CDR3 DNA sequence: TGTGGCCCGGGGAAAGGCCAGCCCCAGCATTTT. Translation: CGPGKGQPQHF.

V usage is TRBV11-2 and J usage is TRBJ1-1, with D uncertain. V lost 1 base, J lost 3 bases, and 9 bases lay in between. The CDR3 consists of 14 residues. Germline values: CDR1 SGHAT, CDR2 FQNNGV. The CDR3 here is CASSLVARYTEAFF. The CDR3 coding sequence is TGTGCCAGCAGCTTAGTAGCCCGATACACTGAAGCTTTCTTT.

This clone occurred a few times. The CDR3, as DNA: TGTGCCAGTAGTACAGGGGGCTTCACTGAAGCTTTCTTT. Its protein is CASSTGGFTEAFF. The chain is built from TRBV19 and TRBJ1-1; TRBD1 agrees at 8 bases. With 4 bases clipped from V and 4 bases from J, the junction kept 2 bases outside the gene matches. The CDR3 spans 13 residues. The germline V gene encodes CDR1 LNHDA and CDR2 SQIVND (reference sequence).

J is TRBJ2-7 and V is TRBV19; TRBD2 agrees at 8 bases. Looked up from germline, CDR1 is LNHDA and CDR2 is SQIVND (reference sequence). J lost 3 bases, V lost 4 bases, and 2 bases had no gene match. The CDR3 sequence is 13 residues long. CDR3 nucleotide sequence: TGTGCCAGTAGTACCGGGACTAGCTACGAGCAGTACTTC. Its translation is CASSTGTSYEQYF.

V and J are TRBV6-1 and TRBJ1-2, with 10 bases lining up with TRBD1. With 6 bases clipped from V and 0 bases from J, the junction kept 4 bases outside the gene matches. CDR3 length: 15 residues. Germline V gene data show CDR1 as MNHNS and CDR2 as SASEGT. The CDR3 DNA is TGTGCCAGCAGAGGACAGGGGGACGCTAACTATGGCTACACCTTC. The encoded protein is CASRGQGDANYGYTF.

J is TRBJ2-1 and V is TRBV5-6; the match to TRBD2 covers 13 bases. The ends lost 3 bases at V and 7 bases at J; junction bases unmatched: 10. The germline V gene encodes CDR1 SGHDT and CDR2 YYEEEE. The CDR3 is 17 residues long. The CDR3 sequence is CASSSGSGTSGMNEQFF. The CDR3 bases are TGTGCCAGCAGCTCGGGCTCCGGGACTAGCGGGATGAATGAGCAGTTCTTC.